This TCR beta chain stems from a study of cytomegalovirus exposure and HLA in healthy donors. Study outcomes and limitations: The classifier reportedly diagnosed cytomegalovirus status with high specificity and sensitivity.

For this clone: Its specificity is not known.

CDR3 length: 14 residues. J gave up 1 base and V 5 bases, and 4 bases lay outside the gene matches. CDR1 is SGHVS and CDR2 is FQNEAQ in the germline V gene. Measured with immunoSEQ multiplex PCR; TCRdb has only the in-frame clones, and not every one. Here the sample spans 150,000 to 200,000 clones, approximately 89% being singletons. The TCR comes from a man aged 18 to 35 in good health and CMV-seropositive. The sequencing input was PBMCs. This chain links TRBV7-8 with TRBJ1-1; 7 bases fit TRBD1. The CDR3 nucleotides are TGTGCCAGCAGCGACAGGGTGGGGAACACTGAAGCTTTCTTT. Translated, it gives CASSDRVGNTEAFF.